One sample yielded the 10 T cell receptor beta chains listed below, sequenced in a study of OX40 agonist ivuxolimab in advanced cancers. TCRdb's copy holds only in-frame clones and misses some; the assay was immunoSEQ multiplex PCR. Seen here are some 100,000 clones, more than 75% observed once, and the top ten hold around 1.8%. Sequenced here: CD4+ or CD8+ T cells sorted from blood, sampled in a trial of the OX40 agonist ivuxolimab. The source is an adult with an advanced solid tumor such as melanoma, head and neck, liver or kidney cancer.

CDR3 coding DNA: TGTGCCAGCAGTTTTGGCGGGACGGCCTACGAGCAGTACTTC. It is translated as CASSFGGTAYEQYF. The chain employs TRBV28 and TRBJ2-7; D is possibly TRBD2 (6 bases). Germline assignment: CDR1 MDHEN and CDR2 SYDVKM. The CDR3 totals 14 residues. V was pared by 3 bases and J by 2 bases, with 11 bases between. Drawing the rest from reference TRBV28 and TRBJ2-7, the complete variable domain is DVKVTQSSRYLVKRTGEKVFLECVQDMDHENMFWYRQDPGLGLRLIYFSYDVKMKEKGDIPEGYSVSREKKERFSLILESASTNQTSMYLCASSFGGTAYEQYFGPGTRLTVT.

The gene calls are TRBV18 and TRBJ2-3, with 7 bases identical to TRBD2. Germline V gives CDR1 KGHSH, CDR2 LQKENI. This CDR3 has 15 amino acids. V was clipped by 2 bases and J by 1 base; unmatched bases: 3. The CDR3 reads CASSPWAGGTDTQYF. The CDR3 region has the DNA TGTGCCAGCTCACCATGGGCGGGAGGCACAGATACGCAGTATTTT.

This clone occurred a few times. Compared with germline, one end of the junction differs, possibly owing to a read error. The rearrangement uses TRBV20-1 and TRBJ1-1, with TRBD1 matching 12 bases. This CDR3 is 11 amino acids long. CDR1 is DFQATT, CDR2 SNEGSKA, per germline (reference sequence). CDR3 loop: CSARDGGQGAF. Here the CDR3 DNA reads TGCAGTGCTAGAGATGGGGGACAGGGGGCTTTT.

The chain joins TRBV5-1 to TRBJ2-2, with a tentative D call TRBD2 (5 bases). Trimming took 3 bases from V and 1 from J, leaving 13 bases between them. The CDR3 loop spans 16 amino acids. CDR1 and CDR2 (germline): SGHRS, YFSETQ. CDR3 bases: TGCGCCAGCAGCTGGGCGGGCACAGTGAACACCGGGGAGCTGTTTTTT. Its protein product is CASSWAGTVNTGELFF.

V is TRBV7-6 and J is TRBJ2-1; D gene uncertain. The CDR3 consists of 16 residues. The V end lost 0 bases, the J end lost 0 bases, and 9 bases lay between the germline ends. Germline loops: CDR1 SGHVS, CDR2 FNYEAQ. The CDR3 sequence is CASSLAQTLSYNEQFF. Here the CDR3 DNA reads TGTGCCAGCAGCTTAGCGCAGACTCTCTCCTACAATGAGCAGTTCTTC.

V usage is TRBV6-5 and J usage is TRBJ2-7; D could derive from TRBD1 or TRBD2 (5 bases each). Germline values: CDR1 MNHEY, CDR2 SVGAGI. This CDR3 comprises 15 residues. V lost 4 bases, J lost 4 bases, and 17 bases lay in between. The CDR3 is CASSSQWERGYEQYF. CDR3 DNA: TGTGCCAGCAGTTCCCAGTGGGAGAGGGGTTACGAGCAGTACTTC.

The V gene is TRBV28, the J gene TRBJ1-1; D not certain. The V and J ends lost 6 bases and 11 bases respectively, with 16 bases between them. The germline V gene encodes CDR1 MDHEN and CDR2 SYDVKM. This CDR3 is 12 amino acids long. CDR3 bases: TGTGCCAGCAGCTCATGGTCGGCTGCTGCTTTCTTT. This sequence encodes CASSSWSAAAFF.

V and J are TRBV28 and TRBJ2-7, with TRBD1 matching 9 bases. The junction had 12 bases not matched to a gene; V was cut back by 4 bases and J by 5 bases. The CDR3 covers 16 residues. The germline V gene encodes CDR1 MDHEN and CDR2 SYDVKM. CDR3 in amino acids: CASSSPGGTGINEQYF. CDR3 in DNA: TGTGCCAGCAGTTCCCCGGGCGGGACAGGGATAAACGAGCAGTACTTC.

The chain couples TRBV7-2 to TRBJ2-1; 12 bases align to TRBD2. The V gene end was trimmed by 5 bases and the J gene end by 9 bases; junction bases not matched to a gene: 5. The CDR3 has 14 amino acids. Germline CDR1 SGHTA, CDR2 FQGNSA. The CDR3 loop reads CASSGTSGYGEQFF. DNA for the CDR3: TGTGCCAGCAGCGGGACTAGCGGGTACGGTGAGCAGTTCTTC. The full variable domain, its missing parts supplied by reference TRBV7-2 and TRBJ2-1, is GAGVSQSPSNKVTEKGKDVELRCDPISGHTALYWYRQSLGQGLEFLIYFQGNSAPDKSGLPSDRFSAERTGGSVSTLTIQRTQQEDSAVYLCASSGTSGYGEQFFGPGTRLTVL.

The table lists this clone with a count of one. The chain carries TRBV7-9 and TRBJ1-2; possible D gene TRBD1, 6 bases. This CDR3 has 12 residues. In germline, CDR1 is SEHNR, CDR2 FQNEAQ (reference sequence). Trimming took 1 base from V and 7 from J, leaving 7 bases between them. The CDR3 region is CASSLEGGGYTF. The CDR3 bases are TGTGCCAGCAGCTTAGAAGGGGGTGGCTACACCTTC.